This T cell receptor (beta chain) was profiled in a study of blood T cell repertoires in COVID-19. Study-level background: Both acute and convalescent COVID-19 samples were obtained from the United States, Italy and Spain.

Study processing details: Amplification of reference gene primers provided the estimated nucleated cell counts. Measured with immunoSEQ multiplex PCR; TCRdb has only the in-frame clones, and not every one. V, J and clone size are taken as reported in that table, and D and trimming were inferred from the DNA itself. The table has under 150,000 clones, roughly 85% seen once. V was pared by 3 bases and J by 4 bases, with 8 bases of the junction left unmatched. The CDR3 consists of 15 residues. CDR1 and CDR2 (germline): PRHDT, FYEKMQ (reference sequence). Participants' own reports of clinical history determined their cohort assignment. Recovered status in Cohort 3 required two negative PCRs, clearance, or symptom resolution.

Sequenced material: PBMCs or T cells enriched from blood (not recorded which). The TCR comes from a woman aged 50 to 60 who had recovered from COVID-19. The V and J genes are TRBV13 and TRBJ2-5; the match to TRBD2 covers 7 bases. The CDR3 bases are TGTGCCAGCAGCTTTGGCGGGAGTTCACGAGAGACCCAGTACTTC. It is translated as CASSFGGSSRETQYF.